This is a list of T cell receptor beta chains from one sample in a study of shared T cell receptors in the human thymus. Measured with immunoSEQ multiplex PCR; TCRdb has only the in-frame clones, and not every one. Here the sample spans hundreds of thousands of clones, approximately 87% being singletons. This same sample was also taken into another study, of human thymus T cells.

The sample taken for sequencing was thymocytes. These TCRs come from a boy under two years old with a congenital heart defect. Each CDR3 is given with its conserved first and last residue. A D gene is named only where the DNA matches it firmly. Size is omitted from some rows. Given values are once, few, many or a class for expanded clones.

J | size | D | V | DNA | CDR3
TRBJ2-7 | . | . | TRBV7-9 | TGTGCCAGCAGCCCATTTTGGACAGCCTCCTACGAGCAGTACTTC | CASSPFWTASYEQYF
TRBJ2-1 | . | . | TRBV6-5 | TGTGCCAGCAGTTACTCTCCCCTTCTGGAGGGGGAGCAGTTCTTC | CASSYSPLLEGEQFF
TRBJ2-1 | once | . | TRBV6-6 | TGTGCCAGCAGGAGGAGATCCAATGAGCAGTTCTTC | CASRRRSNEQFF
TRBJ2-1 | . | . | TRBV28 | TGTGCCAGCAGTTCCTCCAATGAGCAGTTCTTC | CASSSSNEQFF
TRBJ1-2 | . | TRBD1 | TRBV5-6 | TGTGCCAGCAGCGGGGACAGGGGCCCGGCGGATAATGGCTACACCTTC | CASSGDRGPADNGYTF
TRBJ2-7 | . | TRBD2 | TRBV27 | TGTGCCAGCTGCTCTAGCGGGAGGGCCGGGTACGAGCAGTACTTC | CASCSSGRAGYEQYF
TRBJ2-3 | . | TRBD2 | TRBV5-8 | TGTGCCAGCAGCTGGGGACTAGCGGGAAGCACAGATACGCAGTATTTT | CASSWGLAGSTDTQYF
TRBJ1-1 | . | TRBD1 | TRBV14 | TGTGCCAGCAGCCGACAGGGATCTGAAGCTTTCTTT | CASSRQGSEAFF
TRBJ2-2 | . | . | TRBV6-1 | TGTGCCAGCAGCCCCGACACTCTCCCCGGGGAGCTGTTTTTT | CASSPDTLPGELFF
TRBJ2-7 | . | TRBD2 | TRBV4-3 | TGCGCCAGCAGCCAAGATACGGAGGGGCAGCGGGAAACCCCCGAGCAGTACTTC | CASSQDTEGQRETPEQYF
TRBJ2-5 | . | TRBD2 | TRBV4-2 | TGTGCCAGCAGCCAACTTAAGACTAGCGGCAGAGAGGGGCAAGAGACCCAGTACTTC | CASSQLKTSGREGQETQYF
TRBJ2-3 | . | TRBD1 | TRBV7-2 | TGTGCCAGCAGCGACAGGGAAGATACGCAGTATTTT | CASSDREDTQYF
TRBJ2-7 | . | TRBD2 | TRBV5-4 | TGTGCCAGCAGCTTGGAACCTAGCGGGAGGCAAATCTACGAGCAGTACTTC | CASSLEPSGRQIYEQYF
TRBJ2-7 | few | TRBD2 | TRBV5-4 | TGTGCCAGCAGCTTAAACTTAGCGGGACACGAGCAGTACTTC | CASSLNLAGHEQYF
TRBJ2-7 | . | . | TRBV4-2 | TGTGCCAGCAGCCAGGGGTTGTGGCGGGCCTACTACGAGCAGTACTTC | CASSQGLWRAYYEQYF
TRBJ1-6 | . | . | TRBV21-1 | TGTGCCAGCAGCAAAGGGCGGCTCCACTTT | CASSKGRLHF
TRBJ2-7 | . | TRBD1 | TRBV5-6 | TGTGCCAGCAGGATCGGGACAGACCCCCCCCTACTATGGGAGCAGTACTTC | CASRIGTDPPLLWEQYF
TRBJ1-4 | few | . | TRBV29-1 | TGCAGCGTGAGGGTCGGTAATGAAAAACTGTTTTTT | CSVRVGNEKLFF
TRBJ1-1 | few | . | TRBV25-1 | TGTGCCAGCAGTGGAGGGAACACTGAAGCTTTCTTT | CASSGGNTEAFF
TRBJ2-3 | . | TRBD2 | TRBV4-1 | TGCGCCAGCAGACAACTAGCGGGAGAAGCAGATACGCAGTATTTT | CASRQLAGEADTQYF
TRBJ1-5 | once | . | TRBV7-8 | TGTGCCAGCAGCTTAGCGAGAGGTCTGAGCAATCAGCCCCAGCATTTT | CASSLARGLSNQPQHF
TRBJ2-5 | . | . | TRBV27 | TGTGCCAGCAGTTTAGTGGCAGGGGCGTACCAAGAGACCCAGTACTTC | CASSLVAGAYQETQYF
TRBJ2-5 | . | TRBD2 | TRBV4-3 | TGCGCCAGCAGCCAGACAGCGGGAGGGGAGACCCAGTACTTC | CASSQTAGGETQYF
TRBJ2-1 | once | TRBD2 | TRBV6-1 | TGTGCCAGCAGTGAAGGACTAGCGGGAGACTACAATGAGCAGTTCTTC | CASSEGLAGDYNEQFF
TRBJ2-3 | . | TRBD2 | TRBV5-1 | TGCGCCAGCAGCTTGGTATGGACTAGCGGGAGAAGCACAGATACGCAGTATTTT | CASSLVWTSGRSTDTQYF
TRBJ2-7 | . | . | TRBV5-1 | TGCGCCAGCAGCTTGGCCGTGGGGGGGCCCTACGAGCAGTACTTC | CASSLAVGGPYEQYF
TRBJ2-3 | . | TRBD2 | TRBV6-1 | TGTGCCAGCAGTGAAGCTGGGCTGGCGGGAGGGGGCCCAGATACGCAGTATTTT | CASSEAGLAGGGPDTQYF
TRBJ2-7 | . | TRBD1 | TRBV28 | TGTGCCAGCAGGGCTGGACAGGGGGACTCCTACGAGCAGTACTTC | CASRAGQGDSYEQYF
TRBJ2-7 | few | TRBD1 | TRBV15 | TGTGCCACCAGCTTTCAGGGGGACGACTACGAGCAGTACTTC | CATSFQGDDYEQYF
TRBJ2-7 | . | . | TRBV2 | TGTGCCAGTGAAAATTGGTCACAGGACGAGCAGTACTTC | CASENWSQDEQYF
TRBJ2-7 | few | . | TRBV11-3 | TGTGCCAGCAGCTTAGATCAGGGGCCGCGAAAGCAGTACTTC | CASSLDQGPRKQYF
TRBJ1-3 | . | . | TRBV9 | TGTGCCAGCAGCGGGGCCGAGAGCTCTGGAAACACCATATATTTT | CASSGAESSGNTIYF
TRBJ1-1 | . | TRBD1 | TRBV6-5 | TGTGCCAGCAGTTACCGGACAGGATCAGGAGCTTTCTTT | CASSYRTGSGAFF
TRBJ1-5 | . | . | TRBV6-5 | TGTGCCAGCGGGGAGGTTACGCCCCAGCATTTT | CASGEVTPQHF
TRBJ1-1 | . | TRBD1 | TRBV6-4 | TGTGCCAGCAGTCCCCGACAGGGAAGTGCTGAAGCTTTCTTT | CASSPRQGSAEAFF
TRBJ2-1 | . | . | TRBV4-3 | TGCGCCAGCAGCCAAGCCCCCAACAGGTGTAGCTCCTACAATGAGCAGTTCTTC | CASSQAPNRCSSYNEQFF
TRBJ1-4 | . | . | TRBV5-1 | TGCGCCAGCAGCTTAGACCCGGGACGGGCGGGAGAAAAACTGTTTTTT | CASSLDPGRAGEKLFF
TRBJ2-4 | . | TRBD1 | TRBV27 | TGTGCCAGCAGTCCGGGACAGGGGAGGGCCAAAAACATTCAGTACTTC | CASSPGQGRAKNIQYF
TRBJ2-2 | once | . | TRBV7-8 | TGTGCCAGCAGCTCCCTTAACACCGGGGAGCTGTTTTTT | CASSSLNTGELFF
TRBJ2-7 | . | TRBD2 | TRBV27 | TGTGCCAGCAGTTTATTATCTAGCGGGCCCCTCGGGGAGCAGTACTTC | CASSLLSSGPLGEQYF
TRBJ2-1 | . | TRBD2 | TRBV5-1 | TGCGCCAGCAGCTTCAGGTGGGGAGGGGACAATGAGCAGTTCTTC | CASSFRWGGDNEQFF
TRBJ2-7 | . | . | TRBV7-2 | TGTGCCAGCACCAACAGGGTTCCCTACGAGCAGTACTTC | CASTNRVPYEQYF
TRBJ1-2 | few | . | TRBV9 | TGTGCCAGCAGCCCGTCCCCCGCCGAGGGTGGCTATGGCTACACCTTC | CASSPSPAEGGYGYTF
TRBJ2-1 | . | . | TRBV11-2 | TGTGCCAGCAGCTTAGTGCCGCCAGGGTTCTTC | CASSLVPPGFF
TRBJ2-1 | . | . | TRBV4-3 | TGCGCCAGCAGCCTCGGACAGTCCTCCTACAATGAGCAGTTCTTC | CASSLGQSSYNEQFF
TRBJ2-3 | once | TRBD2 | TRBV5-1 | TGCGCCAGCAGCTGGAGCGGACTAGCCCCCACAGATACGCAGTATTTT | CASSWSGLAPTDTQYF
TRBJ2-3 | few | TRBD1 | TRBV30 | TGTGCCTGGAGAAACCGGGACAGGGGAGATACGCAGTATTTT | CAWRNRDRGDTQYF
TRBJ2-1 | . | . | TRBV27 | TGTGCCAGCAGTTTAAGCCCCCTTGTGAATGAGCAGTTCTTC | CASSLSPLVNEQFF
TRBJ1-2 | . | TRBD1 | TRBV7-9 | TGTGCCAGCAGCCCGAGTCCCGGGACAGGCTATGGCTACACCTTC | CASSPSPGTGYGYTF
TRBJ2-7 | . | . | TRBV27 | TGTGCCAGCAGTCGGAGGGGACCAGAGTACGAGCAGTACTTC | CASSRRGPEYEQYF
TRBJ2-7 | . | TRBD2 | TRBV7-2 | TGTGCCAGCAGCTTAACTGGAGCGGGAAAGAGGGACGAGCAGTACTTC | CASSLTGAGKRDEQYF
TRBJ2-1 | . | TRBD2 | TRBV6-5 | TGTGCCAGCAGTTATAAATGGGAGGGGCACAATGAGCAGTTCTTC | CASSYKWEGHNEQFF
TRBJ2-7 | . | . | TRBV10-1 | TGCGCCGCCAGCGGAAAAGGGCTACTCTACGAGCAGTACTTC | CAASGKGLLYEQYF
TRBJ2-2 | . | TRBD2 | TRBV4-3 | TGCGCCAGCTCCTCGTGGGGGGGAGGGCCGACCGGGGAGCTGTTTTTT | CASSSWGGGPTGELFF
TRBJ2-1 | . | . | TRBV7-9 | TGTGCCAGCAGCTTAGAGGAGGATAGCCACAACAATGAGCAGTTCTTC | CASSLEEDSHNNEQFF
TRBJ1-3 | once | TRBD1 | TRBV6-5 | TGTGCCAGCAGTTACCGCAGGACAGGCACAAACACCATATATTTT | CASSYRRTGTNTIYF
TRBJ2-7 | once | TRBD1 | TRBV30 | TGTGCCTGGAGACCCGGGACAGGGACCTACGAGCAGTACTTC | CAWRPGTGTYEQYF
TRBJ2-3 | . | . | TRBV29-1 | TGCAGCGTCGGAGGGCTATCGGCGCCACAGAACACAGATACGCAGTATTTT | CSVGGLSAPQNTDTQYF